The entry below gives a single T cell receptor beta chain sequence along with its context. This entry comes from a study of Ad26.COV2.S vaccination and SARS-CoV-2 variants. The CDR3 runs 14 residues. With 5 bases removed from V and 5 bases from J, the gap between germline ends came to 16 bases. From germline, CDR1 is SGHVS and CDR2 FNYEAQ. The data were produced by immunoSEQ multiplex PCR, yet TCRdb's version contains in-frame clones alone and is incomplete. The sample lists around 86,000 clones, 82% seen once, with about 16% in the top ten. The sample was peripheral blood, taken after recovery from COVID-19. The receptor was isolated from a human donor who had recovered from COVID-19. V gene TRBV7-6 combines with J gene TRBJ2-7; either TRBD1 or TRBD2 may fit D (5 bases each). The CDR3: CASSGYRDQHEQYF. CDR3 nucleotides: TGTGCCAGCAGCGGATACCGGGACCAGCACGAGCAGTACTTC.